The entry below describes one TCR beta chain. The antigen is unknown. The data belong to a study of regulatory T cells in long-lasting Graves disease. Overall study results and limits: Reduced TCR diversity was observed in persistent Graves' patients versus newly diagnosed patients. New patients shared some 980 public clonotypes, and persistent patients shared more, with about 2,500.

Sample time point: persistent/refractory GD, antithyroid drugs over 5 years with positive TRAb. Generation of the TCR library employed RNA extracted from PBMCs. Researchers made TCR beta libraries by using iRepertoire HTBI primers and running Arm-PCR on CDR3 regions. Source study methods: Detected in the samples were around 59 TRBV and under 15 TRBJ segments. Each CDR3 protein is one row after TCRdb ran MiXCR on the multiplex PCR reads. TCRdb, not the authors, supplied the V and J calls. The table shows about 660,000 distinct CDR3 sequences, with around 30% occurring only once. V dropped 4 bases and J dropped 5; count of bases not matched to a gene: 11. This CDR3 comprises 16 residues. The germline CDR1 and CDR2 sequences are MNHEY and SVGAGI.

Sequenced here: peripheral blood mononuclear cells (PBMCs), sampled when the disease was refractory, from a patient treated with antithyroid drugs. The chain combines TRBV6-5 with TRBJ2-7; TRBD2 matches 10 bases. This TCR came from a female donor with Graves disease. The CDR3 region is CASSSATSGPLNEQYF. The CDR3 DNA reads TGTGCCAGCAGTTCCGCGACTAGCGGGCCCCTGAACGAGCAGTACTTC.